This T cell receptor beta chain derives from a study of cytomegalovirus exposure and HLA in healthy donors. Study overall: Genotyping of hundreds of donors showed that around 81% belonged to the Caucasian-associated ancestry cluster.

As concerns this clone: Its cognate antigen is unknown.

The V and J ends lost 3 bases and 4 bases, in that order; junction bases with no gene match: 3. This CDR3 is 16 amino acids long. The V gene's germline CDR1 is ENHRY and CDR2 SYGVKD. The study ran its PCR with 60 Vbeta and 13 Jbeta primers. Per the study methods: Later, an analysis found roughly 80 million unique TCR beta chains, and some 10 million of these were shared. TCRdb's copy holds only in-frame clones and misses some; the assay was immunoSEQ multiplex PCR. V and J calls and clone size follow that table, whereas D and trimming were derived from the DNA. The sample lists about 110,000 clones, around 78% occurring once. Study-wide results and limits: Trimming of TCR beta V- and J-genes showed a link, identified in a later analysis, to a missense DCLRE1C variant. There were some public TCRs occurring in many donors, but most TCR sequences were rare.

The clonotype was recovered from a woman in her twenties or thirties in good health and CMV-seronegative. The sequenced material came from PBMCs. V gene TRBV10-3 combines with J gene TRBJ2-1, with 13 bases matching TRBD2. CDR3 DNA sequence: TGTGCCATCAGTGACTCGGGACTAGCGGGATACAATGAGCAGTTCTTC. This encodes CAISDSGLAGYNEQFF.